Listed below are T cell receptor beta chains from one sample, sequenced in a study of T cell repertoires in cytomegalovirus infection. TCRdb itself ran the reads through MiXCR, one entry per CDR3 protein. The top ten clones hold 2.8% of a sample with some 700,000 distinct CDR3 sequences, 35% of them seen once. Source material: PBMCs. The receptor set was obtained from a human donor in good health (CMV status not recorded). Some clones in this sample may be carry-over from other donors' samples. CDR3s include the opening cysteine and the closing phenylalanine or tryptophan. The D gene is left open where the match is weak. Size is stated for part of the rows, as once, few or many counts, or as a class when the clone is expanded.

clone size: .; V gene: TRBV6-6; J gene: TRBJ1-2; D gene: TRBD1; CDR3 protein: CASRTGVQYGYTF; CDR3 DNA: TGTGCCAGCAGGACAGGGGTACAATATGGCTACACCTTC
clone size: once; V gene: TRBV7-3; J gene: TRBJ1-1; D gene: .; CDR3 protein: CASSLFGGRGTEAFF; CDR3 DNA: TGTGCCAGCAGCTTATTTGGGGGGCGGGGCACTGAAGCTTTCTTT
clone size: .; V gene: TRBV28; J gene: TRBJ2-7; D gene: .; CDR3 protein: CASSPRRDKEYEQYF; CDR3 DNA: TGTGCCAGCAGCCCCCGACGGGACAAAGAATACGAGCAGTACTTC
clone size: .; V gene: TRBV6-5; J gene: TRBJ1-1; D gene: TRBD1; CDR3 protein: CASSYDREGGETEAFF; CDR3 DNA: TGTGCCAGCAGTTACGACAGGGAAGGGGGAGAAACTGAAGCTTTCTTT
clone size: .; V gene: TRBV7-9; J gene: TRBJ2-2; D gene: .; CDR3 protein: CASSLVATGWGSELFF; CDR3 DNA: TGTGCCAGCAGCTTAGTAGCCACAGGGTGGGGATCGGAGCTGTTTTTT
clone size: many; V gene: TRBV7-9; J gene: TRBJ2-7; D gene: TRBD2; CDR3 protein: CASSLAPSGGYEQYF; CDR3 DNA: TGTGCCAGCAGCTTAGCGCCTAGCGGGGGATACGAGCAGTACTTC
clone size: many; V gene: TRBV28; J gene: TRBJ2-7; D gene: .; CDR3 protein: CASSLNGRTGSYEQYF; CDR3 DNA: TGTGCCAGCAGTTTAAACGGCCGAACAGGGTCCTACGAGCAGTACTTC
clone size: many; V gene: TRBV6-1; J gene: TRBJ2-2; D gene: TRBD2; CDR3 protein: CASSELQRGRWMYTGELFF; CDR3 DNA: TGTGCCAGCAGTGAGCTCCAGCGGGGACGATGGATGTACACCGGGGAGCTGTTTTTT
clone size: many; V gene: TRBV24-1; J gene: TRBJ2-2; D gene: .; CDR3 protein: CATSDSTGSHTGELFF; CDR3 DNA: TGTGCCACCAGTGATTCAACAGGTAGCCACACCGGGGAGCTGTTTTTT
clone size: many; V gene: TRBV12-3/TRBV12-4; J gene: TRBJ1-2; D gene: .; CDR3 protein: CASSPTGRAGYTF; CDR3 DNA: TGTGCCAGCAGCCCTACCGGGAGGGCTGGCTACACCTTC
clone size: few; V gene: TRBV6-1; J gene: TRBJ2-5; D gene: TRBD2; CDR3 protein: CASSTSGPEETQYF; CDR3 DNA: TGTGCCAGCAGCACTAGCGGGCCGGAAGAGACCCAGTACTTC
clone size: .; V gene: TRBV6-1; J gene: TRBJ2-3; D gene: TRBD1; CDR3 protein: CASSESDRDF; CDR3 DNA: TGTGCCAGCAGTGAATCGGACAGGGATTTT
clone size: .; V gene: TRBV19; J gene: TRBJ2-1; D gene: TRBD2; CDR3 protein: CASSSSQDSGRVYNEQFF; CDR3 DNA: TGTGCCAGTAGTTCTTCTCAGGATAGCGGGAGGGTTTACAATGAGCAGTTCTTC
clone size: few; V gene: TRBV4-1; J gene: TRBJ1-1; D gene: TRBD1; CDR3 protein: CASSQAIWDRGNTEAFF; CDR3 DNA: TGCGCCAGCAGCCAAGCGATCTGGGACAGGGGGAACACTGAAGCTTTCTTT
clone size: .; V gene: TRBV4-1; J gene: TRBJ2-5; D gene: TRBD2; CDR3 protein: CASSLRDTGGETQYF; CDR3 DNA: TGCGCCAGCAGCCTCCGGGACACGGGGGGGGAGACCCAGTACTTC
clone size: few; V gene: TRBV9; J gene: TRBJ2-7; D gene: TRBD1; CDR3 protein: CASSPDPGQGPREQYF; CDR3 DNA: TGTGCCAGCAGCCCTGATCCGGGACAGGGGCCTAGGGAGCAGTACTTC
clone size: .; V gene: TRBV6-6; J gene: TRBJ1-5; D gene: TRBD1; CDR3 protein: CASSYDRDQPQHF; CDR3 DNA: TGTGCCAGCAGTTACGACAGGGATCAGCCCCAGCATTTT
clone size: .; V gene: TRBV12-5; J gene: TRBJ1-2; D gene: TRBD1; CDR3 protein: CASGSDRAYGYTF; CDR3 DNA: TGTGCTAGTGGTTCGGACAGGGCCTATGGCTACACCTTC
clone size: many; V gene: TRBV7-8; J gene: TRBJ1-1; D gene: .; CDR3 protein: CASSFGTGGTEAFF; CDR3 DNA: TGTGCCAGCAGCTTCGGCACTGGGGGGACTGAAGCTTTCTTT
clone size: .; V gene: TRBV2; J gene: TRBJ2-7; D gene: TRBD1; CDR3 protein: CASSRGTGGSEQYF; CDR3 DNA: TGTGCCAGCAGTCGGGGGACAGGGGGCAGCGAGCAGTACTTC
clone size: few; V gene: TRBV7-2; J gene: TRBJ1-2; D gene: .; CDR3 protein: CASSLWDRLEDTF; CDR3 DNA: TGTGCCAGCAGCTTATGGGACCGCTTAGAGGACACCTTC
clone size: .; V gene: TRBV9; J gene: TRBJ2-3; D gene: .; CDR3 protein: CASSVETGGQYF; CDR3 DNA: TGTGCCAGCAGCGTAGAAACAGGAGGGCAGTATTTT
clone size: .; V gene: TRBV7-9; J gene: TRBJ1-3; D gene: TRBD1; CDR3 protein: CASSLGGQGTGNTIYF; CDR3 DNA: TGTGCCAGCAGCTTAGGAGGACAGGGTACTGGAAACACCATATATTTT
clone size: few; V gene: TRBV5-1; J gene: TRBJ2-3; D gene: TRBD1; CDR3 protein: CASSLYGTGSADTQYF; CDR3 DNA: TGCGCCAGCAGCTTGTACGGGACAGGGAGCGCAGATACGCAGTATTTT
clone size: .; V gene: TRBV7-2; J gene: TRBJ1-6; D gene: TRBD1; CDR3 protein: CASSFQGGNSPLHF; CDR3 DNA: TGTGCCAGCAGCTTCCAGGGGGGTAATTCACCCCTCCACTTT
clone size: .; V gene: TRBV12-3/TRBV12-4; J gene: TRBJ2-1; D gene: .; CDR3 protein: CASSTIAGEQFF; CDR3 DNA: TGTGCCAGCAGTACTATAGCCGGTGAGCAGTTCTTC
clone size: few; V gene: TRBV19; J gene: TRBJ1-6; D gene: TRBD1; CDR3 protein: CASKFGQGHSPLHF; CDR3 DNA: TGTGCCAGTAAGTTCGGACAGGGTCATTCACCCCTCCACTTT
clone size: few; V gene: TRBV12-3/TRBV12-4; J gene: TRBJ2-5; D gene: .; CDR3 protein: CASTLEAEETQYF; CDR3 DNA: TGTGCCAGCACCTTAGAAGCGGAAGAGACCCAGTACTTC
clone size: .; V gene: TRBV6-6; J gene: TRBJ2-1; D gene: .; CDR3 protein: CATAGGGDNEQFF; CDR3 DNA: TGTGCCACCGCCGGAGGGGGGGACAATGAGCAGTTCTTC
clone size: .; V gene: TRBV3-1; J gene: TRBJ2-1; D gene: TRBD2; CDR3 protein: CASSPWLAGAYNEQFF; CDR3 DNA: TGTGCCAGCAGTCCCTGGTTAGCGGGAGCCTACAATGAGCAGTTCTTC
clone size: .; V gene: TRBV5-1; J gene: TRBJ2-3; D gene: .; CDR3 protein: CASSLEAGLSSTDTQYF; CDR3 DNA: TGCGCCAGCAGCTTGGAGGCTGGCTTAAGCAGCACAGATACGCAGTATTTT
clone size: .; V gene: TRBV2; J gene: TRBJ1-4; D gene: TRBD1; CDR3 protein: CASKGQGMTNEKLFF; CDR3 DNA: TGTGCCAGCAAGGGACAGGGGATGACTAATGAAAAACTGTTTTTT
clone size: many; V gene: TRBV7-2; J gene: TRBJ1-3; D gene: .; CDR3 protein: CASSLVSSGNTIYF; CDR3 DNA: TGTGCCAGCAGCTTAGTTAGCTCTGGAAACACCATATATTTT
clone size: few; V gene: TRBV20-1; J gene: TRBJ1-1; D gene: .; CDR3 protein: CSAHPQGSTEAFF; CDR3 DNA: TGCAGTGCCCACCCGCAGGGTAGCACTGAAGCTTTCTTT
clone size: .; V gene: TRBV27; J gene: TRBJ1-1; D gene: .; CDR3 protein: CASSLFWQAEAFF; CDR3 DNA: TGTGCCAGCAGTTTATTCTGGCAGGCTGAAGCTTTCTTT
clone size: few; V gene: TRBV7-8; J gene: TRBJ2-3; D gene: TRBD2; CDR3 protein: CASSLALAASTDTQYF; CDR3 DNA: TGTGCCAGCAGCTTAGCACTAGCGGCTAGCACAGATACGCAGTATTTT
clone size: .; V gene: TRBV10-3; J gene: TRBJ2-7; D gene: .; CDR3 protein: CAISEPWRVDYEQYF; CDR3 DNA: TGTGCCATCAGTGAACCCTGGAGGGTAGACTACGAGCAGTACTTC
clone size: .; V gene: TRBV7-6; J gene: TRBJ2-1; D gene: TRBD1; CDR3 protein: CASRTLTGFYNEQFF; CDR3 DNA: TGTGCCAGCAGGACTTTGACAGGGTTCTACAATGAGCAGTTCTTC
clone size: many; V gene: TRBV7-9; J gene: TRBJ2-3; D gene: .; CDR3 protein: CASSLALGTDTQYF; CDR3 DNA: TGTGCCAGCAGCTTAGCCCTTGGCACAGATACGCAGTATTTT
clone size: .; V gene: TRBV12-3/TRBV12-4; J gene: TRBJ1-5; D gene: .; CDR3 protein: CASSLGTAYNQPQHF; CDR3 DNA: TGTGCCAGCAGTTTAGGGACAGCCTACAATCAGCCCCAGCATTTT
clone size: .; V gene: TRBV19; J gene: TRBJ1-1; D gene: .; CDR3 protein: CASSIRAVTNTEAFF; CDR3 DNA: TGTGCCAGTAGTATCCGGGCAGTGACGAACACTGAAGCTTTCTTT
clone size: few; V gene: TRBV12-3/TRBV12-4; J gene: TRBJ2-1; D gene: .; CDR3 protein: CASSFRRDPPYNEQFF; CDR3 DNA: TGTGCCAGCAGTTTCCGCCGGGATCCCCCCTACAATGAGCAGTTCTTC
clone size: .; V gene: TRBV4-1; J gene: TRBJ2-1; D gene: TRBD2; CDR3 protein: CASSQVGGRAHNEQFF; CDR3 DNA: TGCGCCAGCAGCCAAGTAGGCGGGAGAGCCCACAATGAGCAGTTCTTC
clone size: few; V gene: TRBV6-6; J gene: TRBJ2-2; D gene: .; CDR3 protein: CASKEQTTNTGELFF; CDR3 DNA: TGTGCCAGCAAAGAACAGACGACGAACACCGGGGAGCTGTTTTTT
clone size: many; V gene: TRBV10-3; J gene: TRBJ2-3; D gene: .; CDR3 protein: CAITTGSTDTQYF; CDR3 DNA: TGTGCCATCACCACAGGGAGCACAGATACGCAGTATTTT
clone size: .; V gene: TRBV28; J gene: TRBJ1-1; D gene: .; CDR3 protein: CASSSYSRYTEAFF; CDR3 DNA: TGTGCCAGCAGTTCATATTCACGGTACACTGAAGCTTTCTTT
clone size: .; V gene: TRBV4-1; J gene: TRBJ2-2; D gene: .; CDR3 protein: CASSPQENTGELFF; CDR3 DNA: TGTGCCAGCAGCCCTCAGGAGAACACCGGGGAGCTGTTTTTT
clone size: many; V gene: TRBV7-9; J gene: TRBJ2-1; D gene: TRBD1; CDR3 protein: CASSRGTVGRNNEQFF; CDR3 DNA: TGTGCCAGCAGCCGTGGGACAGTAGGGAGAAACAATGAGCAGTTCTTC
clone size: few; V gene: TRBV6-5; J gene: TRBJ2-7; D gene: TRBD2; CDR3 protein: CASSPGHGGGYEQYF; CDR3 DNA: TGTGCCAGCAGTCCGGGTCATGGGGGGGGCTACGAGCAGTACTTC
clone size: few; V gene: TRBV7-2; J gene: TRBJ2-3; D gene: TRBD2; CDR3 protein: CASSFRLAETDTQYF; CDR3 DNA: TGTGCCAGCAGCTTCCGACTAGCGGAGACAGATACGCAGTATTTT
clone size: few; V gene: TRBV28; J gene: TRBJ1-1; D gene: .; CDR3 protein: CASSLKSAYWAFF; CDR3 DNA: TGTGCCAGCAGTTTGAAATCGGCGTATTGGGCTTTCTTT
clone size: few; V gene: TRBV6-5; J gene: TRBJ2-3; D gene: .; CDR3 protein: CASSYSGKRDVTDTQYF; CDR3 DNA: TGTGCCAGCAGTTACTCTGGGAAGCGAGACGTCACAGATACGCAGTATTTT
clone size: many; V gene: TRBV7-2; J gene: TRBJ2-7; D gene: TRBD2; CDR3 protein: CASSLVGTSGSGEQYF; CDR3 DNA: TGTGCCAGCAGCTTAGTCGGGACTAGCGGGAGCGGCGAGCAGTACTTC